This T cell receptor beta chain came from a study of cytomegalovirus exposure and HLA in healthy donors. J gave up 1 base and V 3 bases, and 7 bases lay outside the gene matches. CDR3 length equals 16 residues. CDR1 and CDR2 from the germline V gene are MDHEN and SYDVKM. PCR was performed using 60 Vbeta and 13 Jbeta primers. The method was immunoSEQ multiplex PCR; TCRdb's version includes in-frame clones alone and lacks a portion of them. The data hold 140,000 or so clones, with 65% to 90% observed a single time. Sequenced material: PBMCs. The chain employs TRBV28 and TRBJ2-3; TRBD2 matches at 7 bases. The source of this sequence is a female donor in good health and CMV-seronegative. The CDR3 loop is CASSFPPGLRTDTQYF. In DNA, the CDR3 is TGTGCCAGCAGTTTCCCTCCGGGACTACGCACAGATACGCAGTATTTT. The full variable domain, with the rest looked up from reference TRBV28 and TRBJ2-3, is DVKVTQSSRYLVKRTGEKVFLECVQDMDHENMFWYRQDPGLGLRLIYFSYDVKMKEKGDIPEGYSVSREKKERFSLILESASTNQTSMYLCASSFPPGLRTDTQYFGPGTRLTVL.